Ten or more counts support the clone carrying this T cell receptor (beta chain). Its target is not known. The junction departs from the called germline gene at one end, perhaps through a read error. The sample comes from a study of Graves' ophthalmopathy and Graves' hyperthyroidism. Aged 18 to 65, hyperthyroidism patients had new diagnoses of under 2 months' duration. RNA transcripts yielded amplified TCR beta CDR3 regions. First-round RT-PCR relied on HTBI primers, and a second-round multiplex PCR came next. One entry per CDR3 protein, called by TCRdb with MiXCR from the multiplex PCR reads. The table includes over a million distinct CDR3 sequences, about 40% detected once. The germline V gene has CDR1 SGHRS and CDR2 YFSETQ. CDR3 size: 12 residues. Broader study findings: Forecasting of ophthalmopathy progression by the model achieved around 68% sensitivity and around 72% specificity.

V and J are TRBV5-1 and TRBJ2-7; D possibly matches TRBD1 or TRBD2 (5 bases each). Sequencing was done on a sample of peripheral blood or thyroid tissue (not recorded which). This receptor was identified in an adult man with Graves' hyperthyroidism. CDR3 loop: CASSPGPGEQYF. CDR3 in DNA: TGTGCCAGCAGCCCGGGACCCGGCGAGCAGTACTTC. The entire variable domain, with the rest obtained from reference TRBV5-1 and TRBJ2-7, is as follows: KAGVTQTPRYLIKTRGQQVTLSCSPISGHRSVSWYQQTPGQGLQFLFEYFSETQRNKGNFPGRFSGRQFSNSRSEMNVSTLELGDSALYLCASSPGPGEQYFGPGTRLTVT.